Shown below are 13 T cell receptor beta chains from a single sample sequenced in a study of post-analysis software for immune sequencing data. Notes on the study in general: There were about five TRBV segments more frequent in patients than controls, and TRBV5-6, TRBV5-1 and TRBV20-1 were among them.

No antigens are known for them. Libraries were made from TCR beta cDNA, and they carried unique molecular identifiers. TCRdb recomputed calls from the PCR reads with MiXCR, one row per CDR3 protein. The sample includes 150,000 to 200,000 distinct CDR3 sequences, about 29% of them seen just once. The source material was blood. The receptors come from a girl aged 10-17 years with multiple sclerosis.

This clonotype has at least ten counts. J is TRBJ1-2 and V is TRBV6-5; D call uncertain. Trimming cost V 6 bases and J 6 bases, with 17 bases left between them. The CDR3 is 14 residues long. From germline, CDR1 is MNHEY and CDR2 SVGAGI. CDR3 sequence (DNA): TGTGCCAGCAGCCTACCGGGGAGGAAGAATGGCTACACCTTC. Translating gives CASSLPGRKNGYTF.

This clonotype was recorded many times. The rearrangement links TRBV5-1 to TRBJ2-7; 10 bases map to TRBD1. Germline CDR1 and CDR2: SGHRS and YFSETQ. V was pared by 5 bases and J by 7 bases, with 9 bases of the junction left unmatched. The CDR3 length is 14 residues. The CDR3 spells CASRSTGGELEQYF. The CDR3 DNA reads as TGCGCCAGCAGATCGACAGGGGGCGAATTGGAGCAGTACTTC.

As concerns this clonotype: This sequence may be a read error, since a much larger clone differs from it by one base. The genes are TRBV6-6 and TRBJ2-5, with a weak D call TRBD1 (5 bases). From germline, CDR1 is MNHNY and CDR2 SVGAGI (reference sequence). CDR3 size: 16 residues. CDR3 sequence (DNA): TGTGCCAGCAGTTACTCGGCTAGTAGGGGCCAAGGGACCCAGTACTTC. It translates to CASSYSASRGQGTQYF.

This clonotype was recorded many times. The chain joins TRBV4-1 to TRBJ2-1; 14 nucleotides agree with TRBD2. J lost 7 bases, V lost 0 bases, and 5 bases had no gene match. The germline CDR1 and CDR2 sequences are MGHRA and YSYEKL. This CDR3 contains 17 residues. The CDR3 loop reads CASSQDGTSGRWNEQFF. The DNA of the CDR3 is TGCGCCAGCAGCCAAGATGGGACTAGCGGGAGATGGAATGAGCAGTTCTTC.

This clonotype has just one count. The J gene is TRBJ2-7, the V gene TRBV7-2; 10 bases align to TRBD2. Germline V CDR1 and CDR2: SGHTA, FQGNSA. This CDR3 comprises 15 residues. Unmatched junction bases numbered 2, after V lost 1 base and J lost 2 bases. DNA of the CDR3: TGTGCCAGCAGCTTAGGAGCGGGAGGGCCCTACGAGCAGTACTTC. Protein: CASSLGAGGPYEQYF. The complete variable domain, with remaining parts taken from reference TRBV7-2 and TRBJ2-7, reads GAGVSQSPSNKVTEKGKDVELRCDPISGHTALYWYRQSLGQGLEFLIYFQGNSAPDKSGLPSDRFSAERTGGSVSTLTIQRTQQEDSAVYLCASSLGAGGPYEQYFGPGTRLTVT.

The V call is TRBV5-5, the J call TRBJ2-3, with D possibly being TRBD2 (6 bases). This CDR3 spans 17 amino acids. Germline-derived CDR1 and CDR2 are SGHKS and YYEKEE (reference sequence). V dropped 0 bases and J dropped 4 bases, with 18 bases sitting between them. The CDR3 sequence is CASSLVPGPPGADTQYF. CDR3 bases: TGTGCCAGCAGCTTGGTTCCGGGCCCTCCGGGGGCAGATACGCAGTATTTT.

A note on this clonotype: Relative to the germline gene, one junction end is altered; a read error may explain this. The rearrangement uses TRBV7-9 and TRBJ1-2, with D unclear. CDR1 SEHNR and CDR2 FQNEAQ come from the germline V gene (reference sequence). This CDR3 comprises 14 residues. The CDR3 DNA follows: TGTGCCAGCAACTTAGAGGGTATTCTTTCTGGCTACACCTTC. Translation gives CASNLEGILSGYTF.

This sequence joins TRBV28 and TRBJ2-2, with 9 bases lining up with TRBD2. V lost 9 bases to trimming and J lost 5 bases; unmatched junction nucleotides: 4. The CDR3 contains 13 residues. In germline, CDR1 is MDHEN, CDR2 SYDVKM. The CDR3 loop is CASILAGTGELFF. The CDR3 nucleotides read TGTGCCAGTATCCTAGCGGGAACCGGGGAGCTGTTTTTT.

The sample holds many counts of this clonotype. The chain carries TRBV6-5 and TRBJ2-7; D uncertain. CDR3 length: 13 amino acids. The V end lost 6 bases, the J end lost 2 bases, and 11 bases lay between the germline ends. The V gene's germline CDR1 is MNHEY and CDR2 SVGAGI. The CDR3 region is CASSRLPAYEQYF. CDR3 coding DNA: TGTGCCAGCAGCCGGCTGCCGGCCTACGAGCAGTACTTC.

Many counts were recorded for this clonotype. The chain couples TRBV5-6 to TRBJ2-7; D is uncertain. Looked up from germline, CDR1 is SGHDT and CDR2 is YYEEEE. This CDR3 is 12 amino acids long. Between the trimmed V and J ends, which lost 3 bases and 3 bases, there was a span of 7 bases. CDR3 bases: TGTGCCAGCAGCTCGACCGTCTACGAGCAGTACTTC. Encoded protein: CASSSTVYEQYF.

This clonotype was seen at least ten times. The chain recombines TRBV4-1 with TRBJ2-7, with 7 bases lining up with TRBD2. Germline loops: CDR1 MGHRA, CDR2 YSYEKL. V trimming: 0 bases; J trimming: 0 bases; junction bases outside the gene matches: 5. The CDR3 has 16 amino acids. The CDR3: CASSQDSWTSSYEQYF. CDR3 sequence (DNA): TGCGCCAGCAGCCAAGATAGTTGGACTAGCTCCTACGAGCAGTACTTC.

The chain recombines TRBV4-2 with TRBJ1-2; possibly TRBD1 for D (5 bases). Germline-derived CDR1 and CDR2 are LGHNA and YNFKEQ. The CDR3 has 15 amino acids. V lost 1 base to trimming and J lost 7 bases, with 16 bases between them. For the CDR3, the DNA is TGTGCCAGCAGCCAAGCAGGGACTCTAGGGGTTGGCTACACCTTC. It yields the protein CASSQAGTLGVGYTF.

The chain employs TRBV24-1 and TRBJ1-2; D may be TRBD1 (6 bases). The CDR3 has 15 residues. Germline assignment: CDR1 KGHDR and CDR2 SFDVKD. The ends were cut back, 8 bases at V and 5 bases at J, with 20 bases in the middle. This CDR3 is CATNWGLGQWYGYTF. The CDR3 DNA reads TGTGCCACCAATTGGGGGCTAGGACAATGGTATGGCTACACCTTC.